This note documents a single TCR beta chain sequence. In this sample, this clone turned up a few times. No antigen is known for it. No base quality values were provided; no much bigger clone lies one nucleotide off. The entry originates in a study of blood T cell repertoires in COVID-19 (dated by TCRdb to 2018 to 2020). For the wider study: Samples from collaborators originated in the United States, Italy and Spain and spanned both the acute and convalescent phases of COVID-19. The material from the prospective study consisted of cDNA or gDNA derived from T cells, B-cell-depleted T cells, or PBMCs. Subjects who had been exposed to COVID-19, were actively infected with it, or had recovered from it provided the deeply sampled blood TCRbeta repertoires that made up the dataset. The repertoires were made available in a free public database intended to serve as a resource for research on the immune response to SARS-CoV-2. Samples were obtained from the ongoing ImmuneRACE study (first 160 participants) and from some 1,300 subjects provided by 6 global collaborators. A de-identified subject ID, COVID-19 status, age in years and sex were almost always included in the sample metadata. Where available, HLA class I and class II types were taken from metadata supplied by the sample provider and were not determined by assay-based typing.

V is trimmed back by 3 bases and J by 8 bases, and the junction contains 11 bases that no gene match accounts for. The cysteine opens and the phenylalanine closes a CDR3 of 15 amino acids. The CDR3 DNA has 45 bases and is translated from base 1. The germline V gene encodes CDR1 GTSNPN and CDR2 SVGIG (reference sequence). Participants in the prospective study were enrolled through a virtual design, were aged roughly 18 to 100 years, and lived in about 25 United States geographic areas. To assign participants to cohorts, the prospective study relied on clinical history that participants themselves reported in a screening survey and a study questionnaire. Each participant in the prospective study had whole blood, serum and a nasopharyngeal or oropharyngeal swab collected by mobile phlebotomists. Additional blood draws and questionnaires over an approximately two-month period could optionally be provided by prospective study participants. Before DNA extraction, prospective study blood samples were shipped either frozen or at room temperature.

The immunoSEQ Assay, a bias-controlled multiplex PCR, was used to amplify TCRbeta CDR3 regions from genomic DNA. As for how the authors treated the data: The number of nucleated cells in each sample was estimated from the amplification of reference gene primers within the assay. To quantify the absolute abundance of each unique TCRbeta CDR3 rearrangement, sequence reads were collapsed and filtered. For each sample, productive Simpson clonality was calculated as the square root of Simpson's diversity index across productive rearrangements. TCRdb provides this immuneACCESS table in a form limited to in-frame rearrangements. Some clones are lacking; in checked studies, under half of them reflect an unresolved V gene, and why the rest are absent is not known. V, J and clone size reflect that table, while D and trimming were determined from the DNA. The sample profile shows about 400,000 clones; 88% of them were found once. Around 0.97% of the sample goes to the ten largest clones.

The research as a whole found: Clinical and demographic metadata were provided uncurated, with the amount varying by source and participant.

This clonotype originated in a woman in her twenties or thirties with acute COVID-19. What was sequenced was PBMCs or T cells enriched from blood (not recorded which). The chain couples TRBV30 to TRBJ1-4; 8 bases in the middle match TRBD1. The CDR3 region has the sequence CAWSPPTGAREKLFF. The DNA sequence is TGTGCCTGGAGCCCTCCGACAGGGGCGAGGGAAAAACTGTTTTTT.